The 19 T cell receptor beta chains listed next were all sequenced from one sample in a study of control samples from healthy donors and cancer patients. Sequencing used immunoSEQ multiplex PCR; TCRdb keeps in-frame clones, though not all of them. The table includes some 96,000 clones, approximately 93% detected once. The sample was blood. These receptors came from a man younger than 35 in good health.

The chain carries TRBV14 and TRBJ2-1; tentative D call: TRBD1 (5 bases). CDR1 and CDR2 from the germline V gene are SGHDN and FVKESK. This CDR3 comprises 14 residues. The ends were cut back, 0 bases at V and 12 bases at J, with 15 bases in the middle. The CDR3 region is CASSQDPGAGSQFF. CDR3 DNA: TGTGCCAGCAGCCAAGATCCTGGGGCAGGGTCGCAGTTCTTC.

V gene TRBV7-2 combines with J gene TRBJ1-4, with no clear D. In germline, CDR1 is SGHTA, CDR2 FQGNSA. Trimming removed 5 bases from V and 0 bases from J, with 10 bases in between. The CDR3 has 15 amino acids. In DNA form, the CDR3 reads TGTGCCAGCAGCCCCAACCTGGCAACTAATGAAAAACTGTTTTTT. Encoded protein: CASSPNLATNEKLFF. The full variable domain, in which reference TRBV7-2 and TRBJ1-4 provide the parts outside the CDR3, is GAGVSQSPSNKVTEKGKDVELRCDPISGHTALYWYRQSLGQGLEFLIYFQGNSAPDKSGLPSDRFSAERTGGSVSTLTIQRTQQEDSAVYLCASSPNLATNEKLFFGSGTQLSVL.

The genes are TRBV6-6 and TRBJ1-1; D is undetermined. V dropped 0 bases and J dropped 3 bases, with 11 bases sitting between them. From germline, CDR1 is MNHNY and CDR2 SVGAGI (reference sequence). This CDR3 contains 15 residues. This CDR3 is CASSYSRGADTEAFF. The CDR3 nucleotides read TGTGCCAGCAGTTACTCGCGGGGAGCTGACACTGAAGCTTTCTTT.

The chain couples TRBV7-2 to TRBJ2-7; the match to TRBD2 covers 7 bases. The CDR3 is 17 residues long. Germline V gives CDR1 SGHTA, CDR2 FQGNSA. Trimming removed 0 bases from V and 0 bases from J; junction bases left unmatched: 8. The chain's CDR3 is CASSLAVGRDYSYEQYF. Written as DNA, the CDR3 is TGTGCCAGCAGCTTAGCGGTCGGGCGGGACTACTCCTACGAGCAGTACTTC.

This clone was seen a single time. The chain links TRBV19 to TRBJ2-2; D uncertain. V lost 7 bases and J lost 0, with 12 bases in between. Germline V gene lookup returns CDR1 LNHDA and CDR2 SQIVND (reference sequence). This CDR3 region has 15 residues. The CDR3 sequence is CASTQQFANTGELFF. The CDR3 coding sequence is TGTGCCAGTACCCAGCAGTTCGCGAACACCGGGGAGCTGTTTTTT.

The chain couples TRBV25-1 to TRBJ2-1; 8 bases line up with TRBD1. CDR1 is MGHDK and CDR2 is SYGVNS in the germline V gene. The ends lost 4 bases at V and 10 bases at J; junction bases unmatched: 21. The CDR3 runs 18 residues. The CDR3 nucleotides read TGTGCCAGCAGTGGCCGCGATCAAACCGGGACAGGAGCTCCGGAGCAGTTCTTC. Amino acids: CASSGRDQTGTGAPEQFF.

V and J are TRBV5-1 and TRBJ1-1; D gene ambiguous. Trimming left V 5 bases short and J 1 base short, with 9 bases between. From germline, CDR1 is SGHRS and CDR2 YFSETQ. The CDR3 loop spans 13 amino acids. CDR3 DNA sequence: TGCGCCAGCAGACACGGGAAGAACACTGAAGCTTTCTTT. This codes for CASRHGKNTEAFF.

The chain joins TRBV12-3 or TRBV12-4 to TRBJ2-1, with a weak D call TRBD1 (6 bases). The CDR3 sequence is 13 residues long. Trimming removed 6 bases from V and 9 bases from J, with 15 bases in between. CDR3 sequence: CASSPTGYGEQFF. The CDR3 DNA follows: TGTGCCAGCAGCCCGACAGGTTATGGTGAGCAGTTCTTC.

The chain has TRBV4-1 and TRBJ1-2, with a tentative D call TRBD1 (6 bases). Germline V gene sequence: CDR1 MGHRA, CDR2 YSYEKL. The V and J ends lost 0 bases and 4 bases respectively, with 12 bases between them. This CDR3 comprises 15 residues. DNA of the CDR3: TGCGCCAGCAGCCAAGATGAACCGGGGGCCTATGGCTACACCTTC. Translated, it gives CASSQDEPGAYGYTF.

V and J are TRBV5-8 and TRBJ2-4, with D perhaps matching TRBD2 (5 bases). V lost 5 bases, J lost 7 bases, and 13 bases lay in between. There are 13 residues in the CDR3. CDR1 is SGHTS, CDR2 YDEGEE, per germline. CDR3 sequence (DNA): TGTGCCAGCAGTAAGGTTTCGGGGAACATTCAGTACTTC. This gives the protein CASSKVSGNIQYF. Together with reference TRBV5-8 and TRBJ2-4, the CDR3 gives the full variable domain: EAGVTQSPTHLIKTRGQQATLRCSPISGHTSVYWYQQALGLGLQFLLWYDEGEERNRGNFPPRFSGRQFPNYSSELNVNALELEDSALYLCASSKVSGNIQYFGAGTRLSVL.

V gene TRBV9 combines with J gene TRBJ2-3, with a possible D match to TRBD2 (6 bases). Between the trimmed V and J ends, which lost 0 bases and 0 bases, there was a span of 14 bases. This CDR3 is built from 17 residues. Germline lookup yields CDR1 SGDLS and CDR2 YYNGEE. CDR3 DNA sequence: TGTGCCAGCAGCGTAGGGAGCGGGTGGCCTAGCACAGATACGCAGTATTTT. Translating it yields CASSVGSGWPSTDTQYF.

The chain combines TRBV27 with TRBJ2-2; TRBD2 aligns across 9 bases. CDR3 length: 17 residues. V was clipped by 5 bases and J by 7 bases; unmatched bases: 14. Germline assignment: CDR1 MNHEY and CDR2 SMNVEV (reference sequence). CDR3 sequence: CASSGRGGQFRIGELFF. CDR3 nucleotides: TGTGCCAGCAGTGGGCGGGGGGGCCAGTTTAGGATCGGGGAGCTGTTTTTT.

The chain links TRBV4-2 to TRBJ2-5; 16 bases align to TRBD2. This CDR3 contains 19 residues. In germline, CDR1 is LGHNA, CDR2 YNFKEQ. V lost 1 base to trimming and J lost 7 bases; unmatched junction nucleotides: 12. The CDR3 DNA sequence: TGTGCCAGCAGCCAAGCAGAGGGACTAGCGGGAGGGGGGGAAGGGACCCAGTACTTC. Protein sequence: CASSQAEGLAGGGEGTQYF.

The chain joins TRBV5-1 to TRBJ2-5; D call uncertain. CDR3 length equals 15 residues. Germline-derived CDR1 and CDR2 are SGHRS and YFSETQ. V lost 2 bases, J lost 0 bases, and 11 bases lay in between. CDR3 nucleotide sequence: TGCGCCAGCAGCTTCACGGACGGACACCAAGAGACCCAGTACTTC. This sequence encodes CASSFTDGHQETQYF.

V usage is TRBV29-1 and J usage is TRBJ1-1; possibly TRBD1 for D (5 bases). V was trimmed by 1 base and J by 11 bases, leaving 17 bases between them. The CDR3 sequence is 13 residues long. CDR1 is SQVTM and CDR2 is ANQGSEA in the germline V gene. The CDR3 protein is CSVEGARGPEAFF. The CDR3 DNA is TGCAGCGTTGAAGGTGCAAGGGGACCCGAGGCTTTCTTT.

This chain uses TRBV20-1 with TRBJ2-7; D assignment may be TRBD1 or TRBD2 (7 bases each). CDR1 and CDR2 from the germline V gene are DFQATT and SNEGSKA (reference sequence). CDR3 length equals 16 residues. V gave up 3 bases and J gave up 3 bases, with 21 bases separating them. The CDR3 reads CSASPLLDREGYEQYF. The CDR3 bases are TGCAGTGCTAGTCCACTTTTAGACAGGGAGGGCTACGAGCAGTACTTC.

The CDR3 nucleotides are TGTGCCAGCTCACACCAAGACAGGGTAGGTCAGCCCCAGCATTTT. Its translation: CASSHQDRVGQPQHF. The chain uses TRBV18 and TRBJ1-5, with 7 bases that match TRBD1. Germline V gives CDR1 KGHSH, CDR2 LQKENI. There are 15 residues in the CDR3. V lost 4 bases, J lost 6 bases, and 9 bases stayed unmatched.

The chain couples TRBV7-3 to TRBJ2-6; 13 bases fit TRBD2. The germline gives CDR1 SGHTA, CDR2 FQGTGA. The length of the CDR3 is 20 residues. The junction had 11 bases not matched to a gene; V was cut back by 6 bases and J by 0 bases. CDR3 DNA: TGTGCCAGCAGAAGAAGGACTAGCGGGAGTAAGGGCTCTGGGGCCAACGTCCTGACTTTC. Amino acid sequence: CASRRRTSGSKGSGANVLTF.

The J gene is TRBJ1-2, the V gene TRBV20-1, with D perhaps TRBD1 (6 bases). The CDR3 contains 14 residues. CDR1 and CDR2 from the germline V gene are DFQATT and SNEGSKA (reference sequence). Trimming left V 3 bases short and J 2 bases short, with 13 bases between. The DNA of the CDR3 is TGCAGTGCTAGTGGTCAAGGACAGAACTATGGCTACACCTTC. Translation: CSASGQGQNYGYTF.